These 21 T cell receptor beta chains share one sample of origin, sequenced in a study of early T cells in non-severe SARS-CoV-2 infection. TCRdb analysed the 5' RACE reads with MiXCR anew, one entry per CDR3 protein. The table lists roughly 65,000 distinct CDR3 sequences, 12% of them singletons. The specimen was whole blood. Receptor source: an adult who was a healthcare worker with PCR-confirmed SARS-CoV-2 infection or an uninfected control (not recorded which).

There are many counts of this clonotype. The CDR3 is CSATEGADTQYF. CDR3 DNA sequence: TGCAGTGCCACCGAGGGGGCAGATACGCAGTATTTT. The rearrangement joins TRBV20-1 to TRBJ2-3, with TRBD1 as a possible D gene (6 bases). Trimming cost V 6 bases and J 4 bases, with 11 bases left between them. This CDR3 contains 12 residues. In germline, CDR1 is DFQATT, CDR2 SNEGSKA (reference sequence).

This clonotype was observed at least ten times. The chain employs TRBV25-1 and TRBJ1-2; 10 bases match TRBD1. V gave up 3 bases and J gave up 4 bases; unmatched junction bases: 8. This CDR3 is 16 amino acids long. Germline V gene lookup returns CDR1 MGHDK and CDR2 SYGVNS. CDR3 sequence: CASSDSGTGASYGYTF. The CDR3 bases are TGTGCCAGCAGTGACTCCGGGACAGGGGCCAGCTATGGCTACACCTTC.

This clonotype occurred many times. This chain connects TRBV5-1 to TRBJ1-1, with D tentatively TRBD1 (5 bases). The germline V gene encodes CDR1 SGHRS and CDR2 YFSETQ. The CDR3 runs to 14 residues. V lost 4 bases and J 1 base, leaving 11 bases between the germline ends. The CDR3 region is CASSHPGQNTEAFF. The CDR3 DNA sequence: TGCGCCAGCAGCCATCCCGGACAGAACACTGAAGCTTTCTTT.

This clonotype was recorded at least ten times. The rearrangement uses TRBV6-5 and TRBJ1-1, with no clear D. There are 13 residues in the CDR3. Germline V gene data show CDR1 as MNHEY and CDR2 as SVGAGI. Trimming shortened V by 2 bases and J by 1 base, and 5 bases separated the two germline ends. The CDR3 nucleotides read TGTGCCAGCAGTTACGTAAAGAACACTGAAGCTTTCTTT. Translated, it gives CASSYVKNTEAFF.

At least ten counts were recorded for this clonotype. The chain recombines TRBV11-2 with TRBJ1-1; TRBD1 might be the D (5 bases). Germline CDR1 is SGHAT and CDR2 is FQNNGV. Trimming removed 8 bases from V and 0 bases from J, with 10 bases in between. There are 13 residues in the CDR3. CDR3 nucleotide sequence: TGTGCCAGCGTGGGGCGAATGAACACTGAAGCTTTCTTT. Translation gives CASVGRMNTEAFF.

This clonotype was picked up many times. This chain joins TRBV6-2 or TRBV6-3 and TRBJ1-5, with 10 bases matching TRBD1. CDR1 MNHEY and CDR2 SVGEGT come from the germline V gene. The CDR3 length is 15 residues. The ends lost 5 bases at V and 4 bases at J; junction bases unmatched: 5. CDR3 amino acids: CASSTRTGGNQPQHF. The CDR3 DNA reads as TGTGCCAGCAGTACCCGGACAGGGGGAAATCAGCCCCAGCATTTT.

CDR3 loop: CSVRDGNTEAFF. In nucleotides, the CDR3 is TGCAGCGTCAGGGACGGGAACACTGAAGCTTTCTTT. V usage is TRBV29-1 and J usage is TRBJ1-1, with D perhaps matching TRBD1 (5 bases). Between the trimmed V and J ends, which lost 6 bases and 1 base, there was a span of 9 bases. Germline V lookup: CDR1 SQVTM, CDR2 ANQGSEA. The CDR3 consists of 12 residues.

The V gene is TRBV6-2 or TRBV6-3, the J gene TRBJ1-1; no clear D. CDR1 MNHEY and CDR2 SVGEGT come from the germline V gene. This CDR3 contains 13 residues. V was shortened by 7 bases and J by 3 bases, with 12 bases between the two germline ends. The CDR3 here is CASTPDGDTEAFF. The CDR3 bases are TGTGCCAGCACCCCGGACGGGGACACTGAAGCTTTCTTT.

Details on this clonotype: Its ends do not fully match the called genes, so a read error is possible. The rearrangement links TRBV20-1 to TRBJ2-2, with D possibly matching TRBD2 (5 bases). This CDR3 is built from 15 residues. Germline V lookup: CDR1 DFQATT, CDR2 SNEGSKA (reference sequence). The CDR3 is CSARDRFQEAGELFF. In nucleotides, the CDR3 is TGCAGTGCTAGAGATAGGTTCCAGGAGGCCGGGGAGCTTTTTTTT.

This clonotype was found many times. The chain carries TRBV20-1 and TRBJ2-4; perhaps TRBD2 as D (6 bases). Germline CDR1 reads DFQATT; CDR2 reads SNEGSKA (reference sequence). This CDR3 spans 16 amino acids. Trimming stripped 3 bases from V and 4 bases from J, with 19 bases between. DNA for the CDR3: TGCAGTGCTAGTGCCTATGGGGAGGTGGGAAAAAACATTCAGTACTTC. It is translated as CSASAYGEVGKNIQYF.

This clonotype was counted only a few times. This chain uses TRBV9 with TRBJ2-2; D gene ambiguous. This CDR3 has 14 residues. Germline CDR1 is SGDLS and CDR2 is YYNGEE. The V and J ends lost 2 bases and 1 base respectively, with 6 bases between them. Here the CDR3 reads CASSVQENTGELFF. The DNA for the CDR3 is TGTGCCAGCAGCGTCCAGGAGAACACCGGGGAGCTGTTTTTT.

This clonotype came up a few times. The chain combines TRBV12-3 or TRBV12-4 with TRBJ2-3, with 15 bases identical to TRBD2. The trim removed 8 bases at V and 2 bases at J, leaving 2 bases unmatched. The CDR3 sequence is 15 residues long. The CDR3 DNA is TGTGCCAGCGGGACTAGCGGGGGGCCCACAGATACGCAGTATTTT. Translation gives CASGTSGGPTDTQYF.

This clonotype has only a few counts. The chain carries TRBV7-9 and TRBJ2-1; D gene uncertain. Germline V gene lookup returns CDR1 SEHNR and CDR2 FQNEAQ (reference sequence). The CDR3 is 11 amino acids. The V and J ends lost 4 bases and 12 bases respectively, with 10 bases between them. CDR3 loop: CASSSAWGQFF. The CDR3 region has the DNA TGTGCCAGCAGCTCCGCTTGGGGGCAGTTCTTC.

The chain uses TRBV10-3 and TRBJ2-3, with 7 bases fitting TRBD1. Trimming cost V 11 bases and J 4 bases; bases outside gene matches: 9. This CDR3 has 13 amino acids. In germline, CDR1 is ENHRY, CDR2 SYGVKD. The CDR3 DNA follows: TGTGCCGCCAAGACAGGGATGGCAGATACGCAGTATTTT. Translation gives CAAKTGMADTQYF.

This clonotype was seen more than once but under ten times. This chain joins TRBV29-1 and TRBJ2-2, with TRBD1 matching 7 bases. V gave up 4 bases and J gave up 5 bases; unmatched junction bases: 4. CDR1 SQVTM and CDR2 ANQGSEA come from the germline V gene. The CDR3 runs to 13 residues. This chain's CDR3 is CSVGQGLTGELFF. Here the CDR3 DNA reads TGCAGCGTTGGACAGGGTTTGACCGGGGAGCTGTTTTTT.

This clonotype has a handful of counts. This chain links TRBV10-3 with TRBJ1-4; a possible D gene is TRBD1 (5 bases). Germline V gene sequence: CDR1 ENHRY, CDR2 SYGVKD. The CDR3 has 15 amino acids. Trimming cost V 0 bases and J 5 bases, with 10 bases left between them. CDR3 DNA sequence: TGTGCCATCAGTGAGTCGCCAGGGCTGAATGAAAAACTGTTTTTT. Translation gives CAISESPGLNEKLFF.

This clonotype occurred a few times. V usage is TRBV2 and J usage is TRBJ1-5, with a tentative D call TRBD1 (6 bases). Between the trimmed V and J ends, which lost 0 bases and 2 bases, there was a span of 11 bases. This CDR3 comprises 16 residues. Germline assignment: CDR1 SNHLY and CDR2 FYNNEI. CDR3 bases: TGTGCCAGCAGTGAAGCCACAGGGAAGGGCAATCAGCCCCAGCATTTT. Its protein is CASSEATGKGNQPQHF.

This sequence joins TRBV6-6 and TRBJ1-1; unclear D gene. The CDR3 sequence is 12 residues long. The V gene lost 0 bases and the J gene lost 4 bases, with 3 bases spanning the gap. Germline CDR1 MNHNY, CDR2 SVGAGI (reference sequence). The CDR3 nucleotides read TGTGCCAGCAGTTACTCTGTCACTGAAGCTTTCTTT. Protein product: CASSYSVTEAFF.

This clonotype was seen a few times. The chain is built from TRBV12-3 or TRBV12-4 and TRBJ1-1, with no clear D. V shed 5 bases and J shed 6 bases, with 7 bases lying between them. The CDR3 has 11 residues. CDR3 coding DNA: TGTGCCAGCAGTCCGGGCGCTGAAGCTTTCTTT. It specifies CASSPGAEAFF.

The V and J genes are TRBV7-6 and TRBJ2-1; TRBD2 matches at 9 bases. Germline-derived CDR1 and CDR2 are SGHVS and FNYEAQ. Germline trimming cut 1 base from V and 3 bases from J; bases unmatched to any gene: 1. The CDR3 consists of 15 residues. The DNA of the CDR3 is TGTGCCAGCAGCTTAGGGCGGGGGGGCTACAATGAGCAGTTCTTC. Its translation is CASSLGRGGYNEQFF.

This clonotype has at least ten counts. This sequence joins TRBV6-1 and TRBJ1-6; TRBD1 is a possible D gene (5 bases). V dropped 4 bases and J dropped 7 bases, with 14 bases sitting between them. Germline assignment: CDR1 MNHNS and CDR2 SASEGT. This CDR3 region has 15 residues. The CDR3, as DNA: TGTGCCAGCAGTGGGACCTGGCAGGGAAATTCACCCCTCCACTTT. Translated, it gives CASSGTWQGNSPLHF.